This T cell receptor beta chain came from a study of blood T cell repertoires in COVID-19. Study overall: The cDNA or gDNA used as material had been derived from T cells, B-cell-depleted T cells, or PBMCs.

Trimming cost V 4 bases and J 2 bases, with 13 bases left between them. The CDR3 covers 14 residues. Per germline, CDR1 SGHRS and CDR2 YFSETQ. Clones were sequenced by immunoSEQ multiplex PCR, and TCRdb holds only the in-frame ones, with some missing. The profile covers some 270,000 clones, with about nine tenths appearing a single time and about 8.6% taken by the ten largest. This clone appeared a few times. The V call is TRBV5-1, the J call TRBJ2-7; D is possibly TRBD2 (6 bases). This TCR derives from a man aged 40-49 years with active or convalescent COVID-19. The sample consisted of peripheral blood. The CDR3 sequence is CASSPQGGTYEQYF. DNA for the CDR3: TGCGCCAGCAGCCCCCAGGGAGGCACCTACGAGCAGTACTTC.